Each of the 30 T cell receptor beta chains below was sequenced from the same sample in a study of T-cell reconstitution after alpha-beta-depleted transplantation in children (dated by TCRdb to 2016 to 2017). Library construction relied on PCR. The sequencer listed for this sample is Illumina HiSeq 2500. Molecular barcoding was employed in the preparation of TCR libraries, with unique molecular identifiers being used to normalize TCRbeta repertoire quantification. The raw public reads went through TCRdb reprocessing: fastp at Q25, MiXCR clone calling, in-frame beta chains kept. Each CDR3 protein appears once, grouped with its most common genes and DNA. This sample comprises 350,000 to 400,000 distinct CDR3 sequences, about a fifth of them detected only once. Approximately 3.8% of the sample is held by the ten biggest clonotypes. Sequencing was performed on PBMCs from the stem cell graft donor, taken from the stem cell graft. These receptors all come from a human donor who donated a stem cell graft to a child with acute myeloid leukemia.

This clonotype was detected only a few times. CDR3 region: CASSGESGNEQYF. Written as DNA, the CDR3 is TGTGCCAGCAGTGGGGAGTCAGGGAACGAGCAGTACTTC. V gene TRBV6-4 combines with J gene TRBJ2-7; D may correspond to TRBD1 or TRBD2 (5 bases each). The CDR3 is 13 residues long. V lost 4 bases to trimming and J lost 5 bases, with 12 bases between them. Germline CDR1 MRHNA, CDR2 SNTAGT.

This chain uses TRBV20-1 with TRBJ2-7, with D possibly TRBD2 on 5 matching bases. The CDR3 is 14 residues long. Germline CDR1 is DFQATT and CDR2 is SNEGSKA (reference sequence). V shed 6 bases and J shed 2 bases, with 17 bases lying between them. The CDR3 is CSASDERPPYEQYF. In DNA, the CDR3 is TGCAGTGCCAGTGATGAGCGGCCACCCTACGAGCAGTACTTC.

The V and J genes are TRBV15 and TRBJ2-7; weak D call: TRBD2 (6 bases). V lost 0 bases to trimming and J lost 0 bases, with 12 bases between them. The length of the CDR3 is 16 residues. Per the germline V gene, CDR1 is LNHNV and CDR2 is YYDKDF (reference sequence). DNA for the CDR3: TGTGCCACCAGCAGAGATCCGGGGCGGGACTCCTACGAGCAGTACTTC. Translated: CATSRDPGRDSYEQYF. The full variable domain, with the rest looked up from reference TRBV15 and TRBJ2-7, is DAMVIQNPRYQVTQFGKPVTLSCSQTLNHNVMYWYQQKSSQAPKLLFHYYDKDFNNEADTPDNFQSRRPNTSFCFLDIRSPGLGDTAMYLCATSRDPGRDSYEQYFGPGTRLTVT.

In its sample, this clonotype was seen a few times. V is TRBV11-2 and J is TRBJ2-3, with no clear D. CDR1 and CDR2 (germline): SGHAT, FQNNGV. The germline V and J ends were trimmed by 7 bases and 2 bases, with 16 bases remaining between them. There are 15 residues in the CDR3. The CDR3 nucleotides are TGTGCCAGCACCGTGTTGCGCGGTAACACAGATACGCAGTATTTT. This encodes CASTVLRGNTDTQYF.

This chain links TRBV12-3 or TRBV12-4 with TRBJ2-1; D might be TRBD1 (5 bases). This CDR3 has 14 amino acids. Trimming cost V 1 base and J 5 bases, with 9 bases left between them. The CDR3: CASSLGQGHNEQFF. CDR3 coding DNA: TGTGCCAGCAGTTTAGGTCAGGGCCACAATGAGCAGTTCTTC.

The V and J genes are TRBV9 and TRBJ2-1, with D perhaps TRBD2 (6 bases). V was clipped by 0 bases and J by 6 bases, with 13 bases between them. The CDR3 is 15 amino acids. The germline CDR1 and CDR2 sequences are SGDLS and YYNGEE. The DNA of the CDR3 is TGTGCCAGCAGCGTAGGGACTACCACCTTCAATGAGCAGTTCTTC. Its translation is CASSVGTTTFNEQFF.

The chain uses TRBV29-1 and TRBJ1-1; the D gene is possibly TRBD1 (6 bases). The CDR3 is made up of 12 amino acids. The V end was cut by 7 bases, the J end by 6 bases, with 15 bases between. Germline CDR1 SQVTM, CDR2 ANQGSEA. CDR3 sequence (DNA): TGCAGCGCCCACAGGGAGACATCTGAAGCTTTCTTT. Translated, it gives CSAHRETSEAFF. Complete variable domain (other parts from reference TRBV29-1 and TRBJ1-1): SAVISQKPSRDICQRGTSLTIQCQVDSQVTMMFWYRQQPGQSLTLIATANQGSEATYESGFVIDKFPISRPNLTFSTLTVSNMSPEDSSIYLCSAHRETSEAFFGQGTRLTVV.

The genes are TRBV7-9 and TRBJ2-7, with TRBD1 matching over 10 bases. The CDR3 covers 15 residues. Germline CDR1 reads SEHNR; CDR2 reads FQNEAQ (reference sequence). V lost 5 bases to trimming and J lost 2 bases; unmatched junction nucleotides: 6. This CDR3 reads CASSAGQGVTYEQYF. The CDR3 DNA reads as TGTGCCAGCAGCGCCGGACAGGGGGTTACCTACGAGCAGTACTTC.

This chain uses TRBV2 with TRBJ2-2; D tentatively fits TRBD1 or TRBD2 (5 bases each). CDR3 length: 15 residues. CDR1 and CDR2 (germline): SNHLY, FYNNEI. Trimming took 8 bases from V and 1 from J, leaving 14 bases between them. DNA of the CDR3: TGTGCCAGCGGGGGTGAGGGATTGAACACCGGGGAGCTGTTTTTT. Translation gives CASGGEGLNTGELFF.

This sequence joins TRBV12-3 or TRBV12-4 and TRBJ1-1; possibly TRBD1 for D (6 bases). The germline V and J ends were trimmed by 5 bases and 1 base, with 14 bases remaining between them. The CDR3 extends over 15 amino acids. Written as DNA, the CDR3 is TGTGCCAGCAGTCCACAGGGTCGCAGGAACACTGAAGCTTTCTTT. Its protein product is CASSPQGRRNTEAFF.

This clonotype was seen repeatedly, ten times or more. The V call is TRBV29-1, the J call TRBJ2-7, with unresolved D. Per germline, CDR1 SQVTM and CDR2 ANQGSEA. The CDR3 sequence is 13 residues long. With 6 bases removed from V and 4 bases from J, the gap between germline ends came to 16 bases. Here the CDR3 DNA reads TGCAGCGTCACGAGGACGTCGTCTTACGAGCAGTACTTC. It is translated as CSVTRTSSYEQYF.

The rearrangement links TRBV27 to TRBJ2-1; D not certain. Trimming left V 3 bases short and J 6 bases short, with 9 bases between. The CDR3 totals 13 residues. In germline, CDR1 is MNHEY, CDR2 SMNVEV (reference sequence). The CDR3: CASSFSNRNEQFF. CDR3 nucleotides: TGTGCCAGCAGTTTTTCAAACCGCAATGAGCAGTTCTTC.

J is TRBJ2-1 and V is TRBV7-2, with 8 bases fitting TRBD2. In germline, CDR1 is SGHTA, CDR2 FQGNSA. CDR3 length equals 15 residues. Trimming took 4 bases from V and 4 from J; bases not matched to a gene: 6. As DNA, the CDR3 is TGTGCCAGCAGCTCAGCCGGGACTAGGTACAATGAGCAGTTCTTC. Its protein product is CASSSAGTRYNEQFF. Variable domain in full (rest from reference TRBV7-2 and TRBJ2-1): GAGVSQSPSNKVTEKGKDVELRCDPISGHTALYWYRQSLGQGLEFLIYFQGNSAPDKSGLPSDRFSAERTGGSVSTLTIQRTQQEDSAVYLCASSSAGTRYNEQFFGPGTRLTVL.

This clonotype came up a few times. The J gene is TRBJ2-7, the V gene TRBV4-3, with TRBD2 identical over 9 bases. The germline gives CDR1 LGHNA, CDR2 YSLEER. The CDR3 runs 16 residues. The V gene end was trimmed by 0 bases and the J gene end by 4 bases; junction bases not matched to a gene: 7. The chain's CDR3 is CASSQDVASGIYEQYF. CDR3 DNA: TGCGCCAGCAGCCAAGATGTGGCTAGCGGGATTTACGAGCAGTACTTC.

This clonotype was recorded many times. The chain has TRBV12-3 or TRBV12-4 and TRBJ2-7, with a tentative D call TRBD2 (6 bases). The CDR3 length is 11 residues. V was shortened by 4 bases and J by 5 bases, with 6 bases between the two germline ends. CDR3 residues: CASSWGDEQYF. The CDR3 region has the DNA TGTGCCAGCAGTTGGGGGGACGAGCAGTACTTC.

This clonotype was seen more than once but under ten times. This chain uses TRBV27 with TRBJ2-7, with 10 bases that match TRBD2. V was clipped by 6 bases and J by 2 bases; unmatched bases: 10. The CDR3 sequence is 16 residues long. CDR1 is MNHEY and CDR2 is SMNVEV in the germline V gene (reference sequence). The CDR3, as DNA: TGTGCCAGCAGGTCGACTAGCGGGTTGGGTACCTACGAGCAGTACTTC. Its protein product is CASRSTSGLGTYEQYF.

In nucleotides, the CDR3 is TGCAGTGCTAGAGAGGAGGGGGTAGGGCAGCCCCAGCATTTT. As protein: CSAREEGVGQPQHF. The V gene is TRBV20-1, the J gene TRBJ1-5, with D tentatively TRBD1 (6 bases). The CDR3 is 14 residues long. V lost 0 bases to trimming and J lost 7 bases, with 13 bases between them. Germline V gene data show CDR1 as DFQATT and CDR2 as SNEGSKA (reference sequence).

The chain has TRBV29-1 and TRBJ2-5; 9 nucleotides match TRBD1. J gave up 1 base and V 7 bases, and 7 bases lay outside the gene matches. This CDR3 has 14 amino acids. Per germline, CDR1 SQVTM and CDR2 ANQGSEA. The CDR3 protein is CSARTGEFQETQYF. The DNA for the CDR3 is TGCAGCGCGAGGACAGGGGAATTCCAAGAGACCCAGTACTTC.

The table lists this clonotype with a few counts. The chain combines TRBV7-2 with TRBJ2-3, with D possibly TRBD2 on 5 matching bases. V lost 3 bases to trimming and J lost 10 bases, with 17 bases between them. Germline CDR1 SGHTA, CDR2 FQGNSA. The CDR3 contains 14 residues. CDR3 DNA: TGTGCCAGCAGCTTTAGAGACTACTCTCGTGCGCAGTATTTT. This encodes CASSFRDYSRAQYF.

This clonotype was picked up a small number of times. The CDR3 sequence: CASSSYAGVGTDTQYF. The CDR3 bases are TGCGCCAGCAGCTCATATGCGGGAGTAGGGACAGATACGCAGTATTTT. The chain links TRBV5-1 to TRBJ2-3; TRBD2 matches at 7 bases. CDR1 and CDR2 from the germline V gene are SGHRS and YFSETQ. CDR3 size: 16 residues. With V trimmed by 3 bases and J by 3 bases, 10 bases remained unmatched. The complete variable domain, with remaining parts taken from reference TRBV5-1 and TRBJ2-3, reads KAGVTQTPRYLIKTRGQQVTLSCSPISGHRSVSWYQQTPGQGLQFLFEYFSETQRNKGNFPGRFSGRQFSNSRSEMNVSTLELGDSALYLCASSSYAGVGTDTQYFGPGTRLTVL.

The chain carries TRBV20-1 and TRBJ2-1; 9 bases line up with TRBD1. The CDR3 is 17 amino acids. Unmatched junction bases numbered 11, after V lost 1 base and J lost 4 bases. CDR1 is DFQATT and CDR2 is SNEGSKA in the germline V gene (reference sequence). The CDR3 loop is CSARGGEPGQGYNEQFF. The CDR3 coding sequence is TGCAGTGCTAGAGGTGGAGAGCCGGGACAGGGATACAATGAGCAGTTCTTC.

This chain links TRBV10-2 with TRBJ2-7; 8 bases are shared with TRBD1. The CDR3 runs 13 residues. J lost 6 bases, V lost 4 bases, and 5 bases had no gene match. The V gene's germline CDR1 is WSHSY and CDR2 SAAADI. The chain's CDR3 is CASSAGQASEQYF. CDR3 nucleotides: TGCGCCAGCAGTGCGGGACAGGCTTCCGAGCAGTACTTC.

This clonotype has only a few counts. The chain is built from TRBV4-1 and TRBJ2-1; D not certain. Germline CDR1 and CDR2: MGHRA and YSYEKL. Trimming took off 0 bases at V and 0 bases at J, with 12 bases between the two ends. CDR3 length equals 17 residues. This chain's CDR3 is CASSQDGKTLSYNEQFF. CDR3 bases: TGCGCCAGCAGCCAAGATGGAAAGACGCTCTCCTACAATGAGCAGTTCTTC.

This clonotype was observed many times. The chain has TRBV29-1 and TRBJ2-5; D is perhaps TRBD1 (6 bases). Trimming pared 1 base from V and 5 bases from J, leaving 11 bases between. In germline, CDR1 is SQVTM, CDR2 ANQGSEA. The length of the CDR3 is 13 residues. CDR3 in amino acids: CSVEGGQIETQYF. Here the CDR3 DNA reads TGCAGCGTTGAAGGTGGACAGATTGAGACCCAGTACTTC.

The rearrangement uses TRBV4-1 and TRBJ2-3, with TRBD1 matching over 7 bases. Germline V gene sequence: CDR1 MGHRA, CDR2 YSYEKL. V dropped 0 bases and J dropped 2; count of bases not matched to a gene: 5. The CDR3 is 16 amino acids. CDR3 DNA: TGCGCCAGCAGCCAAGATCCACAGGGGTACACAGATACGCAGTATTTT. Translation gives CASSQDPQGYTDTQYF.

This clonotype was recorded a few times. The genes are TRBV29-1 and TRBJ2-4; 11 positions agree with TRBD2. J gave up 1 base and V 8 bases, and 16 bases lay outside the gene matches. CDR1 SQVTM and CDR2 ANQGSEA come from the germline V gene. There are 18 residues in the CDR3. CDR3 residues: CSPQSASGGPWAKNIQYF. CDR3 DNA sequence: TGCAGCCCTCAGTCGGCTAGCGGGGGGCCTTGGGCCAAAAACATTCAGTACTTC.

The chain links TRBV20-1 to TRBJ1-1, with 9 bases matching TRBD1. CDR1 is DFQATT and CDR2 is SNEGSKA in the germline V gene (reference sequence). This CDR3 comprises 14 residues. The CDR3 loop reads CISPSGQGRPEAFF. As DNA, the CDR3 is TGCATCTCCCCCTCGGGACAGGGTCGGCCTGAAGCTTTCTTT.

The rearrangement links TRBV27 to TRBJ2-1, with TRBD1 identical over 8 bases. The ends lost 5 bases at V and 4 bases at J; junction bases unmatched: 4. The CDR3 has 14 residues. Germline loops: CDR1 MNHEY, CDR2 SMNVEV (reference sequence). The CDR3: CASSTTGAYNEQFF. CDR3 coding DNA: TGTGCCAGCAGTACGACAGGGGCGTACAATGAGCAGTTCTTC.

The sample holds a few counts of this clonotype. This chain uses TRBV5-1 with TRBJ2-6, with unresolved D. CDR1 is SGHRS and CDR2 is YFSETQ in the germline V gene. Trimming took 2 bases from V and 0 from J, leaving 9 bases between them. The CDR3 consists of 16 residues. CDR3 sequence reads: CASSLSGSSGANVLTF. The CDR3 DNA follows: TGCGCCAGCAGCTTATCAGGTTCCTCTGGGGCCAACGTCCTGACTTTC.

The gene calls are TRBV7-6 and TRBJ2-5, with unresolved D. Trimming took 4 bases from V and 6 from J, leaving 9 bases between them. The CDR3 sequence is 12 residues long. Germline CDR1 reads SGHVS; CDR2 reads FNYEAQ. CDR3 loop: CASSSLRQTQYF. The CDR3 DNA follows: TGTGCCAGCAGCTCCCTGCGGCAGACCCAGTACTTC.